These 24 T cell receptor beta chains were all obtained from the same sample, sequenced in a study of identical twins. MiXCR, applied by TCRdb to the 5' RACE reads, yields one record per CDR3 protein. The table lists more than 600,000 distinct CDR3 sequences, over 15% of them singletons. This sample also belongs to another study, concerning T cells expressing NK-cell markers.

Sequencing was done on a sample of PBMCs. Every receptor here comes from a woman aged 18-29 years in good health.

The rearrangement links TRBV29-1 to TRBJ2-3, with 10 bases identical to TRBD2. This CDR3 comprises 16 residues. Germline values: CDR1 SQVTM, CDR2 ANQGSEA. V trimming: 7 bases; J trimming: 2 bases; junction bases outside the gene matches: 12. In DNA form, the CDR3 reads TGCAGCGCTGGTCAAAGGACTAGCGGTTACACAGATACGCAGTATTTT. The encoded protein is CSAGQRTSGYTDTQYF.

V gene TRBV5-6 combines with J gene TRBJ2-1, with D unclear. Trimming took off 4 bases at V and 2 bases at J, with 7 bases between the two ends. This CDR3 contains 13 residues. Germline lookup yields CDR1 SGHDT and CDR2 YYEEEE. This chain's CDR3 is CASSDAAYNEQFF. CDR3 nucleotides: TGTGCCAGCAGCGACGCAGCCTACAATGAGCAGTTCTTC.

This clonotype was seen more than once but under ten times. The V call is TRBV5-1, the J call TRBJ2-1; D gene unclear. This CDR3 has 15 amino acids. CDR1 and CDR2 (germline): SGHRS, YFSETQ. Trimming left V 2 bases short and J 0 bases short, with 9 bases between. For the CDR3, the DNA is TGCGCCAGCAGCTTTCTCTCGAGCTCCTACAATGAGCAGTTCTTC. Translation gives CASSFLSSSYNEQFF.

The CDR3 DNA sequence: TGTGCCAGCAGCCTTTCTAGCCTAGGGGGCAGGAGTGAGCAGTTCTTC. This translates into CASSLSSLGGRSEQFF. The J gene is TRBJ2-1, the V gene TRBV7-9, with 7 positions matching TRBD1. CDR1 and CDR2 from the germline V gene are SEHNR and FQNEAQ (reference sequence). Germline trimming cut 5 bases from V and 9 bases from J; bases unmatched to any gene: 16. This CDR3 is 16 amino acids long.

This chain links TRBV20-1 with TRBJ1-1; D might be TRBD1 (5 bases). CDR1 and CDR2 from the germline V gene are DFQATT and SNEGSKA (reference sequence). This CDR3 spans 12 amino acids. Trimming removed 4 bases at V and 4 bases at J, with 10 bases between. The CDR3 reads CSATGGSTEAFF. CDR3 DNA sequence: TGCAGTGCTACGGGGGGAAGCACTGAAGCTTTCTTT.

This clonotype was seen only a few times. This chain links TRBV7-7 with TRBJ2-5, with 8 positions matching TRBD2. Germline lookup yields CDR1 SSHAT and CDR2 FNYEAQ (reference sequence). CDR3 length equals 14 residues. The CDR3 DNA follows: TGTGCTAGCGGCGGGGGGAGCCTCCAAGAGACCCAGTACTTC. Amino acids: CASGGGSLQETQYF.

The rearrangement uses TRBV12-3 or TRBV12-4 and TRBJ2-2; a weak D match, TRBD1 (6 bases). CDR3 length: 14 residues. Deletions cut 7 bases from V and 5 bases from J, with 14 bases between. The CDR3 sequence is CASTRTAVTGELFF. CDR3 in DNA: TGTGCCAGCACTCGGACAGCAGTTACCGGGGAGCTGTTTTTT.

The CDR3 region is CSARGGSAGGCNEQFF. CDR3 DNA: TGCAGTGCGAGGGGGGGCTCTGCGGGAGGGTGCAATGAGCAGTTCTTC. The chain links TRBV20-1 to TRBJ2-1; TRBD2 matches at 9 bases. The CDR3 length is 16 residues. V dropped 6 bases and J dropped 6; count of bases not matched to a gene: 15. The V gene's germline CDR1 is DFQATT and CDR2 SNEGSKA (reference sequence).

This clonotype was counted many times. This chain connects TRBV5-6 to TRBJ1-5; D might be TRBD1 (6 bases). V was cut by 0 bases and J by 5 bases, with 12 bases left in between. In germline, CDR1 is SGHDT, CDR2 YYEEEE. This CDR3 is built from 15 residues. The chain's CDR3 is CASSLDTGPDQPQHF. As DNA, the CDR3 is TGTGCCAGCAGCTTGGATACAGGGCCTGATCAGCCCCAGCATTTT.

This clonotype showed up many times. The chain combines TRBV10-3 with TRBJ2-1; tentative D call: TRBD2 (5 bases). The germline CDR1 and CDR2 sequences are ENHRY and SYGVKD. The V and J ends lost 6 bases and 3 bases respectively, with 18 bases between them. CDR3 length: 16 amino acids. CDR3 DNA: TGTGCCATCAGGGATGCCCAGCTAGCCGGCTACAATGAGCAGTTCTTC. It codes for CAIRDAQLAGYNEQFF.

V and J are TRBV5-1 and TRBJ2-1; D call uncertain. Germline V CDR1 and CDR2: SGHRS, YFSETQ. CDR3 size: 15 residues. V was pared by 3 bases and J by 0 bases, with 10 bases between. As DNA, the CDR3 is TGCGCCAGCAGCTCTGGCGTGGGCTCCTACAATGAGCAGTTCTTC. Its protein is CASSSGVGSYNEQFF.

Worth noting for this clonotype: A single base separates this from a much larger clone, so it may be a read error. V and J are TRBV14 and TRBJ1-2, with 9 bases matching TRBD1. Germline V gene sequence: CDR1 SGHDN, CDR2 FVKESK. The V segment lost 5 bases and the J segment 5 bases; nucleotides outside the gene matches: 6. This CDR3 has 14 residues. The chain's CDR3 is CASSSRTGEYGYTF. The CDR3 nucleotides read TGTGCCAGCAGCTCCAGGACAGGGGAGTATGGCTACACCTTC.

The gene calls are TRBV7-6 and TRBJ2-7, with D perhaps matching TRBD1 (6 bases). The V end was cut by 3 bases, the J end by 0 bases, with 12 bases between. This CDR3 is 15 amino acids long. The V gene's germline CDR1 is SGHVS and CDR2 FNYEAQ. CDR3 loop: CASSLLRGNSYEQYF. In DNA, the CDR3 is TGTGCCAGCAGCTTGTTAAGGGGGAACTCCTACGAGCAGTACTTC.

This clonotype was picked up a small number of times. The V call is TRBV18, the J call TRBJ2-7, with 13 positions matching TRBD2. Germline trimming cut 1 base from V and 4 bases from J; bases unmatched to any gene: 1. The germline V gene has CDR1 KGHSH and CDR2 LQKENI. There are 15 residues in the CDR3. The CDR3 nucleotides are TGTGCCAGCTCACCACAACTAGCGGGAGGGTACGAGCAGTACTTC. This codes for CASSPQLAGGYEQYF.

This clonotype has only a few counts. The chain is built from TRBV29-1 and TRBJ2-1; possible D gene TRBD2, 6 bases. V gave up 4 bases and J gave up 7 bases, with 14 bases separating them. The CDR3 covers 13 residues. Germline V lookup: CDR1 SQVTM, CDR2 ANQGSEA. CDR3 coding DNA: TGCAGCGTTGGGTACCGACTAGGGAATGAGCAGTTCTTC. Translated, it gives CSVGYRLGNEQFF.

The chain is built from TRBV14 and TRBJ2-1, with 10 positions matching TRBD1. Germline assignment: CDR1 SGHDN and CDR2 FVKESK. The ends lost 6 bases at V and 6 bases at J; junction bases unmatched: 8. This CDR3 has 15 residues. The CDR3 loop reads CASSRDRGWANEQFF. For the CDR3, the DNA is TGTGCCAGCAGTCGGGACAGGGGATGGGCCAATGAGCAGTTCTTC.

This clonotype was seen a handful of times. The chain has TRBV3-1 and TRBJ2-7, with a tentative D call TRBD2 (5 bases). The CDR3 sequence is 15 residues long. Deletions cut 2 bases from V and 3 bases from J, with 14 bases between. Germline CDR1 is LGHDT and CDR2 is YNNKEL (reference sequence). The CDR3 DNA reads TGTGCCAGCAGCCAATTGACGGGAAGCAGCTACGAGCAGTACTTC. This translates into CASSQLTGSSYEQYF.

The chain recombines TRBV6-6 with TRBJ2-3, with D possibly being TRBD1 (5 bases). Trimming removed 7 bases from V and 0 bases from J, with 8 bases in between. This CDR3 contains 13 residues. Germline CDR1 reads MNHNY; CDR2 reads SVGAGI (reference sequence). CDR3 amino acids: CASKQASTDTQYF. In nucleotides, the CDR3 is TGTGCCAGCAAACAGGCTAGCACAGATACGCAGTATTTT.

The gene calls are TRBV10-3 and TRBJ2-3, with 7 bases fitting TRBD2. The J segment lost 5 bases and the V segment lost 2 bases, leaving 7 bases of the junction unmatched. The length of the CDR3 is 15 residues. The V gene's germline CDR1 is ENHRY and CDR2 SYGVKD. CDR3: CAISEVMGGEDTQYF. The CDR3 coding sequence is TGTGCCATCAGTGAGGTGATGGGGGGGGAAGATACGCAGTATTTT.

J is TRBJ1-2 and V is TRBV7-8; D may be TRBD1 (5 bases). CDR1 is SGHVS and CDR2 is FQNEAQ in the germline V gene. With 0 bases removed from V and 0 bases from J, the gap between germline ends came to 14 bases. This CDR3 has 17 amino acids. This chain's CDR3 is CASSLAGRKGTNYGYTF. CDR3 DNA: TGTGCCAGCAGCTTAGCCGGCAGAAAGGGGACTAACTATGGCTACACCTTC.

CDR3 sequence reads: CASSSAQGTYEQYF. The CDR3 nucleotides read TGTGCCAGCAGCTCCGCTCAGGGGACCTACGAGCAGTACTTC. The chain has TRBV7-9 and TRBJ2-7, with D perhaps TRBD1 (6 bases). Trimming left V 4 bases short and J 2 bases short, with 12 bases between. The CDR3 sequence is 14 residues long. The germline CDR1 and CDR2 sequences are SEHNR and FQNEAQ (reference sequence).

This clonotype has a count of ten or more. The chain couples TRBV20-1 to TRBJ2-3; tentative D call: TRBD2 (6 bases). The CDR3 loop spans 15 amino acids. Germline CDR1 and CDR2: DFQATT and SNEGSKA (reference sequence). V was trimmed by 0 bases and J by 3 bases, leaving 13 bases between them. The DNA of the CDR3 is TGCAGTGCTAGAGATCCGGGACTCCTGACAGATACGCAGTATTTT. It yields the protein CSARDPGLLTDTQYF.

The table lists this clonotype with a few counts. V gene TRBV12-3 or TRBV12-4 combines with J gene TRBJ2-7; 7 nucleotides line up with TRBD2. The CDR3 has 16 residues. Trimming at V came to 5 bases and at J to 4 bases, leaving 14 bases not matched to a gene. CDR3 in amino acids: CASSRRSSGGFYEQYF. CDR3 coding DNA: TGTGCCAGCAGTCGTCGATCTAGCGGAGGTTTTTACGAGCAGTACTTC.

This chain joins TRBV12-3 or TRBV12-4 and TRBJ2-1, with 7 bases aligning to TRBD1. CDR3 length equals 15 residues. The V segment lost 7 bases and the J segment 5 bases; nucleotides outside the gene matches: 11. The CDR3 DNA sequence: TGTGCCAGCACCAAAGACAGGGTGAGCCACAATGAGCAGTTCTTC. Encoded protein: CASTKDRVSHNEQFF.